The present entry profiles one T cell receptor (beta chain) with its context. Its antigen is as yet unknown. V lost 4 bases to trimming and J lost 2 bases; unmatched junction nucleotides: 2. The CDR3 has 14 residues. Germline CDR1 SGHTA, CDR2 FQGNSA. The record originates from a study of cytomegalovirus exposure and HLA in healthy donors. Turning to the study itself: T cells numbering about 179 million yielded some 100 million unique TCR beta sequences in an earlier analysis. There were some 81 million unique TCRs (from HLA-typed donors) in an early data release.

PCR was performed using 60 Vbeta and 13 Jbeta primers. This table comes from immunoSEQ multiplex PCR, and its TCRdb copy is limited to in-frame clones, with some not included. Its listing shows about 91,000 clones. Overall study results and limits: TCR sequences were mostly rare, though some public TCRs occurred in many donors.

The origin of this receptor is a woman in her twenties or thirties in good health and CMV-seronegative. The rearrangement uses TRBV7-2 and TRBJ1-5, with 7 bases identical to TRBD1. Sequences were obtained from PBMCs. DNA for the CDR3: TGTGCCAGCAGCTACAGGGGTGGCAATCAGCCCCAGCATTTT. It encodes CASSYRGGNQPQHF.